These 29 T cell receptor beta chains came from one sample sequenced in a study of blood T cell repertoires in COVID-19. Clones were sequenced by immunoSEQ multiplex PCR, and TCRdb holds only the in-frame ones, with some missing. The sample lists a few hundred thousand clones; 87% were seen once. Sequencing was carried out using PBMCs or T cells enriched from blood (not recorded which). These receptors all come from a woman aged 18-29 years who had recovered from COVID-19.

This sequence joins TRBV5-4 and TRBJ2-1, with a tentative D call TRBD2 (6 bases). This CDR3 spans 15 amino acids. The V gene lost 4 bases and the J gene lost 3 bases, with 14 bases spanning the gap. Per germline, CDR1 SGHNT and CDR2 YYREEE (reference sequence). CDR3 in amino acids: CASSPEGLNYNEQFF. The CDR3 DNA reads TGTGCCAGCAGCCCGGAGGGACTGAACTACAATGAGCAGTTCTTC.

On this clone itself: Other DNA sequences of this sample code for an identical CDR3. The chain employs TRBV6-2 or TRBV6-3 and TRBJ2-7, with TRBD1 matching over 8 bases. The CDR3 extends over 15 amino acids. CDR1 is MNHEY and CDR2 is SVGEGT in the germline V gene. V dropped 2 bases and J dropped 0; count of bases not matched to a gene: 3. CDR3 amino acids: CASSYGTGNSYEQYF. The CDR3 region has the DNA TGTGCCAGCAGTTACGGGACAGGCAACTCCTACGAGCAGTACTTC.

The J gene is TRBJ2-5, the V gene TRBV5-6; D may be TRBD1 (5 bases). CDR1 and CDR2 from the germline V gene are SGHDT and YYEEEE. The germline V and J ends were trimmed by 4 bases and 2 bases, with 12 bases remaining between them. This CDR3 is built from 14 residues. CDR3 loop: CASSRPGSQETQYF. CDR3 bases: TGTGCCAGCAGCAGACCAGGGTCTCAAGAGACCCAGTACTTC.

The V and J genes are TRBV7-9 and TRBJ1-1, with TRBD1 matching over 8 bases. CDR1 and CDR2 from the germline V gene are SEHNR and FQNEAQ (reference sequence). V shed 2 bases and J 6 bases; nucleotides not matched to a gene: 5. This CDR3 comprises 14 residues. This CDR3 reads CASSLNQGAPEAFF. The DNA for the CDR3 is TGTGCCAGCAGCTTAAATCAGGGGGCCCCTGAAGCTTTCTTT.

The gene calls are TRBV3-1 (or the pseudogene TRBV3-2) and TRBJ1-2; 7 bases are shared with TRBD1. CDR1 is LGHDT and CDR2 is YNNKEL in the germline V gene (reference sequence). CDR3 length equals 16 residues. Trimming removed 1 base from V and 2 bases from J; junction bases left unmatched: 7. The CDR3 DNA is TGTGCCAGCAGCCAAGTCCCTGGACAGGCGAACTATGGCTACACCTTC. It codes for CASSQVPGQANYGYTF.

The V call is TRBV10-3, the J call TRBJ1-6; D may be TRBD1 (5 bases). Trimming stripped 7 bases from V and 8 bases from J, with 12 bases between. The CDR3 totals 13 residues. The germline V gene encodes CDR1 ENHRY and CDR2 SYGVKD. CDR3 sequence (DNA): TGTGCCATCAACATAGACAGAGATTCACCCCTCCACTTT. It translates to CAINIDRDSPLHF.

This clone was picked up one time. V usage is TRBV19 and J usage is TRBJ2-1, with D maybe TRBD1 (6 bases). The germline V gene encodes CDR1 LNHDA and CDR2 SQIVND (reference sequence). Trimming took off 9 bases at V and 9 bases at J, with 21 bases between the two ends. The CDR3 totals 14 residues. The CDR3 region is CASNTAGAGSEQFF. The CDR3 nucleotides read TGTGCCAGCAATACTGCAGGGGCGGGTAGTGAGCAGTTCTTC.

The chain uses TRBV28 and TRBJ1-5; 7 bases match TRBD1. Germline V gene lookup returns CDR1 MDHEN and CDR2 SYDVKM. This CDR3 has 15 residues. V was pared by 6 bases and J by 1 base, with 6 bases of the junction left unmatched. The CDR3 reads CASRTGTASNQPQHF. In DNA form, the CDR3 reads TGTGCCAGCAGGACCGGGACAGCAAGCAATCAGCCCCAGCATTTT.

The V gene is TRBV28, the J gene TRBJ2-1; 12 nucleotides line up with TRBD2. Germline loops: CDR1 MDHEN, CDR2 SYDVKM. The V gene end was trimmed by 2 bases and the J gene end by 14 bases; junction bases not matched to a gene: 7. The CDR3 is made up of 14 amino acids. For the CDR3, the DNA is TGTGCCAGCAGTTTACCTAGCGGGGGGGGAGGGAAGTTCTTC. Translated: CASSLPSGGGGKFF.

CDR3 residues: CASSAYGGSYEQYF. In DNA, the CDR3 is TGTGCCAGCAGCGCTTACGGGGGCTCCTACGAGCAGTACTTC. V and J are TRBV6-4 and TRBJ2-7; a possible D gene is TRBD2 (6 bases). The V end lost 6 bases, the J end lost 0 bases, and 12 bases lay between the germline ends. CDR3 length: 14 residues. CDR1 MRHNA and CDR2 SNTAGT come from the germline V gene.

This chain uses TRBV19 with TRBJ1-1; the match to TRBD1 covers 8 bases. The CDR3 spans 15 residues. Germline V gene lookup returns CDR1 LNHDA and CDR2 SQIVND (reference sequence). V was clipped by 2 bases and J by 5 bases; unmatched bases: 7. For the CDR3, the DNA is TGTGCCAGTAGTATAATAAACAGGGGGAGAACTGAAGCTTTCTTT. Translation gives CASSIINRGRTEAFF.

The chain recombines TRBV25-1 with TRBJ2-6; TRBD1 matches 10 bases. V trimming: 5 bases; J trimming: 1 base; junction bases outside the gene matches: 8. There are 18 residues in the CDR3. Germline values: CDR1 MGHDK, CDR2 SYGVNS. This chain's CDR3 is CASSSDRGIGSGANVLTF. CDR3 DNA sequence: TGTGCCAGCAGTTCGGACAGGGGGATCGGATCTGGGGCCAACGTCCTGACTTTC. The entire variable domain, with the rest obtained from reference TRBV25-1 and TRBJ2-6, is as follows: EADIYQTPRYLVIGTGKKITLECSQTMGHDKMYWYQQDPGMELHLIHYSYGVNSTEKGDLSSESTVSRIRTEHFPLTLESARPSHTSQYLCASSSDRGIGSGANVLTFGAGSRLTVL.

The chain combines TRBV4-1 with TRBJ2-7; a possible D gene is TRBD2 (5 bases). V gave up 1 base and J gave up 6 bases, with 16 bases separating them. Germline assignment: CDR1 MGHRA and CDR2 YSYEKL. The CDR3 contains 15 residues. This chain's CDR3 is CASSQVSSAGSEQYF. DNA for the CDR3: TGCGCCAGCAGCCAAGTTTCCTCTGCGGGCAGCGAGCAGTACTTC.

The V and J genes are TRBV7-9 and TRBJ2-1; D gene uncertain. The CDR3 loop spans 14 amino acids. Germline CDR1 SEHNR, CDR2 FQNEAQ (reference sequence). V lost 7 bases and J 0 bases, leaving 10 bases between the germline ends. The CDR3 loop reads CASTHSYSYNEQFF. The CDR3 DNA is TGTGCCAGCACCCACAGTTACTCCTACAATGAGCAGTTCTTC.

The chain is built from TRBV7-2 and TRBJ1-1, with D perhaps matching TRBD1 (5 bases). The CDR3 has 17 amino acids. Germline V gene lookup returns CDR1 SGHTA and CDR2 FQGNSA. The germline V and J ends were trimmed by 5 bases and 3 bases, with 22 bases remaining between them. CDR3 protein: CASSPVFTAGIYTEAFF. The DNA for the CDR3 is TGTGCCAGCAGCCCTGTTTTCACTGCAGGGATTTACACTGAAGCTTTCTTT.

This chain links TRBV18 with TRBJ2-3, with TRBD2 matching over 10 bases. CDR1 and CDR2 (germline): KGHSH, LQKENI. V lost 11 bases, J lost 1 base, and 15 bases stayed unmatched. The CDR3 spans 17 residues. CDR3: CAHQRQREGIRTDTQYF. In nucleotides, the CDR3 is TGTGCCCACCAACGGCAGCGGGAGGGTATCCGCACAGATACGCAGTATTTT.

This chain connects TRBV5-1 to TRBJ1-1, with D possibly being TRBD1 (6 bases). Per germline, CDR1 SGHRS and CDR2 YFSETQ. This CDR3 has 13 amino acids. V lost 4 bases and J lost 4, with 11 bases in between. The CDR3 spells CASSPRGSTEAFF. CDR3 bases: TGCGCCAGCAGCCCCAGGGGTTCCACTGAAGCTTTCTTT.

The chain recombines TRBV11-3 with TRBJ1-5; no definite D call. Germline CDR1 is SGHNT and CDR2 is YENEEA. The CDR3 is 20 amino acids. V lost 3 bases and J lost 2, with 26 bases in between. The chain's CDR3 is CASSFRYVLSAQNCNQPQHF. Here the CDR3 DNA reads TGTGCCAGCAGCTTCCGATATGTGCTTTCCGCACAGAACTGCAATCAGCCCCAGCATTTT. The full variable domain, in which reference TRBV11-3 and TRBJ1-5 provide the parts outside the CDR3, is EAGVVQSPRYKIIEKKQPVAFWCNPISGHNTLYWYLQNLGQGPELLIRYENEEAVDDSQLPKDRFSAERLKGVDSTLKIQPAELGDSAVYLCASSFRYVLSAQNCNQPQHFGDGTRLSIL.

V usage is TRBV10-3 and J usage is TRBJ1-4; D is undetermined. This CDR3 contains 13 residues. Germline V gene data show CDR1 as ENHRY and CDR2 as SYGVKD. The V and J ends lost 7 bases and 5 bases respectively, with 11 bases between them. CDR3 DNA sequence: TGTGCCATCAATTCTAGGCAAAATGAAAAACTGTTTTTT. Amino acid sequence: CAINSRQNEKLFF.

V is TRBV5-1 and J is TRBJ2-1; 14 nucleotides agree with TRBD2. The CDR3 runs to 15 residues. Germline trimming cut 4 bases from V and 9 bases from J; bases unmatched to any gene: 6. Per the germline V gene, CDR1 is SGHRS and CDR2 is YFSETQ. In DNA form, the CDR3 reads TGCGCCAGCAGCGAGGGGACTAGCGGGAGTCTTGAGCAGTTCTTC. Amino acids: CASSEGTSGSLEQFF. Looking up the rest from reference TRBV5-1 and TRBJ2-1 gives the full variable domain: KAGVTQTPRYLIKTRGQQVTLSCSPISGHRSVSWYQQTPGQGLQFLFEYFSETQRNKGNFPGRFSGRQFSNSRSEMNVSTLELGDSALYLCASSEGTSGSLEQFFGPGTRLTVL.

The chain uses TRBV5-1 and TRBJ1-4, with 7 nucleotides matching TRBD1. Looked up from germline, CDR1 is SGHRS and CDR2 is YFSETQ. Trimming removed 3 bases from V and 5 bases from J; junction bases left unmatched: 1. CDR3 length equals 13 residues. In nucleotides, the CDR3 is TGCGCCAGCAGCTACAGGGGAAATGAAAAACTGTTTTTT. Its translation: CASSYRGNEKLFF.

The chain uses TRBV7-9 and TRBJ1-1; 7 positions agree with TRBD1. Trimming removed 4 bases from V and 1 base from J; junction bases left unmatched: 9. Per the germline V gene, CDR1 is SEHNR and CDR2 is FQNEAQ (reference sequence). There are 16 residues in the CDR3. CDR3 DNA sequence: TGTGCCAGCAGCTCAGACCCGGGACAGAGGAACACTGAAGCTTTCTTT. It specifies CASSSDPGQRNTEAFF.

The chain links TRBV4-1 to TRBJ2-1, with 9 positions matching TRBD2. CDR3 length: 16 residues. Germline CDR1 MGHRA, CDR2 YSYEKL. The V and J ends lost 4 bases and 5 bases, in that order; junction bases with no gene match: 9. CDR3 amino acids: CASSPSGRGGDNEQFF. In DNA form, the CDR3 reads TGCGCCAGCAGCCCGTCCGGCCGCGGGGGGGACAATGAGCAGTTCTTC.

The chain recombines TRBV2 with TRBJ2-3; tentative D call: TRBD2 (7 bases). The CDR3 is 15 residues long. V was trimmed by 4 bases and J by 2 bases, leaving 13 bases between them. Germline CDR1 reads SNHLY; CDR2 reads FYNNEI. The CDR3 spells CASSGEGGITDTQYF. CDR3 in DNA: TGTGCCAGCAGTGGGGAGGGGGGAATCACAGATACGCAGTATTTT.

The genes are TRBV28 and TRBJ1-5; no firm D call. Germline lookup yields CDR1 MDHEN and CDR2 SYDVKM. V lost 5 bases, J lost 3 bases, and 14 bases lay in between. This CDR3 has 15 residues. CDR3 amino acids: CASSRLTRANQPQHF. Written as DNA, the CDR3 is TGTGCCAGCAGTCGATTGACTAGGGCCAATCAGCCCCAGCATTTT.

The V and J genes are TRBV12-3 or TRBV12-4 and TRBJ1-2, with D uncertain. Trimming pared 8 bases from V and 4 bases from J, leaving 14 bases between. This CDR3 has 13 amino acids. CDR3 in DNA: TGTGCCAGCTCAGACCCGCGGATCTATGGCTACACCTTC. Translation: CASSDPRIYGYTF.

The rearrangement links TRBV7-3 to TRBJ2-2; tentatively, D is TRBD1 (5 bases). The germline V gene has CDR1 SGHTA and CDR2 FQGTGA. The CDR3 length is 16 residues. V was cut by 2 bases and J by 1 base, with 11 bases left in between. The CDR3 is CASSLQGGENTGELFF. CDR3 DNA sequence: TGTGCCAGCAGCTTACAGGGTGGGGAGAACACCGGGGAGCTGTTTTTT.

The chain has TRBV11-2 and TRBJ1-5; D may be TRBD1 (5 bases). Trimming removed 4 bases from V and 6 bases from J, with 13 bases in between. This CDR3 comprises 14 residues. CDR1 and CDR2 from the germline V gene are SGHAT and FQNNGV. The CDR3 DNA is TGTGCCAGCAGCTCAGGGTTCTCGAGTCAGCCCCAGCATTTT. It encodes CASSSGFSSQPQHF.

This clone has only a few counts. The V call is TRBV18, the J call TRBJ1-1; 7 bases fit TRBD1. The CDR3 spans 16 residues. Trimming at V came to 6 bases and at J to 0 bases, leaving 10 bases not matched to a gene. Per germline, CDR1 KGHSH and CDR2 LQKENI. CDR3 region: CASSPGIGGMNTEAFF. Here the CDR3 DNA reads TGTGCCAGCTCCCCCGGGATAGGGGGCATGAACACTGAAGCTTTCTTT.